A single sample is the source of the 9 T cell receptor beta chains below, sequenced in a study of T-cell reconstitution after alpha-beta-depleted transplantation in children. This sample's TCRbeta library carried unique molecular identifier barcodes. TCRdb re-derived calls from the PCR reads in MiXCR, one entry per CDR3 protein. The sample consists of 200,000 to 250,000 distinct CDR3 sequences, roughly 7% of them appearing once. Here the sequenced sample was PBMCs, taken before TCRalphabeta/CD19-depleted stem cell transplant. Receptors originate from a boy younger than 10 with acute lymphoblastic leukemia, due to receive a stem cell transplant.

In the case of this clonotype: A clone one base away is much larger, so this may be a read error. The chain carries TRBV20-1 and TRBJ2-2, with 10 bases identical to TRBD2. V shed 4 bases, J shed 9 bases, and the junction held 11 bases outside the gene matches. This CDR3 region has 15 residues. CDR1 is DFQATT, CDR2 SNEGSKA, per germline (reference sequence). The CDR3 is CSATKPGLATWELFF. CDR3 nucleotide sequence: TGCAGTGCTACCAAGCCGGGACTAGCGACCTGGGAGCTGTTTTTT.

This clonotype was seen repeatedly, ten times or more. The gene calls are TRBV4-2 and TRBJ2-3; D perhaps matches TRBD2 (6 bases). The V gene lost 0 bases and the J gene lost 5 bases, with 15 bases spanning the gap. Germline V lookup: CDR1 LGHNA, CDR2 YNFKEQ. CDR3 length: 16 amino acids. The CDR3, as DNA: TGTGCCAGCAGCCAAGAACGGCGGGGTCGTCGAGATACGCAGTATTTT. Translated, it gives CASSQERRGRRDTQYF.

The sample holds a few counts of this clonotype. The chain carries TRBV7-9 and TRBJ2-7; 12 bases match TRBD1. The CDR3 is 16 residues long. Per germline, CDR1 SEHNR and CDR2 FQNEAQ (reference sequence). J was trimmed by 4 bases and V by 6 bases; bases with no gene match: 10. In nucleotides, the CDR3 is TGTGCCAGCAGTCCGGGACAGGGGGCTCCTTCGTACGAGCAGTACTTC. Protein sequence: CASSPGQGAPSYEQYF.

The J gene is TRBJ2-7, the V gene TRBV6-5, with D perhaps given as TRBD1 or TRBD2 (5 bases each). This CDR3 spans 13 amino acids. Germline V CDR1 and CDR2: MNHEY, SVGAGI. V was pared by 2 bases and J by 4 bases, with 9 bases between. CDR3 bases: TGTGCCAGCAGTTACAGGGGACGGTACGAGCAGTACTTC. Residues: CASSYRGRYEQYF.

The sample holds a few counts of this clonotype. The chain combines TRBV6-5 with TRBJ1-2, with TRBD1 matching over 8 bases. The CDR3 totals 14 residues. Per germline, CDR1 MNHEY and CDR2 SVGAGI. V gave up 0 bases and J gave up 8 bases; unmatched junction bases: 5. As DNA, the CDR3 is TGTGCCAGCAGTTACTCGACTACAGGGGGAGGCTACACCTTC. It codes for CASSYSTTGGGYTF.

This clonotype was counted between two and nine times. The chain carries TRBV18 and TRBJ1-3; no clear D gene. CDR1 KGHSH and CDR2 LQKENI come from the germline V gene. The CDR3 is made up of 13 amino acids. Trimming left V 2 bases short and J 2 bases short, with 4 bases between. The CDR3 loop reads CASSPETGNTIYF. In nucleotides, the CDR3 is TGTGCCAGCTCACCAGAGACTGGAAACACCATATATTTT.

This chain joins TRBV20-1 and TRBJ1-2; no reliable D call. Germline V gene sequence: CDR1 DFQATT, CDR2 SNEGSKA (reference sequence). Deletions cut 3 bases from V and 2 bases from J, with 25 bases between. This CDR3 has 18 residues. CDR3 loop: CSASGLPRRSNNNYGYTF. The CDR3 DNA reads TGCAGTGCTAGCGGATTGCCCCGACGGAGCAATAACAACTATGGCTACACCTTC.

The chain has TRBV5-1 and TRBJ2-5; D is unclear. Germline V CDR1 and CDR2: SGHRS, YFSETQ. Trimming removed 1 base at V and 2 bases at J, with 9 bases between. The CDR3 contains 14 residues. This CDR3 reads CASSLMQTQETQYF. The CDR3 bases are TGCGCCAGCAGCTTGATGCAGACTCAAGAGACCCAGTACTTC.

The genes are TRBV13 and TRBJ1-6; D uncertain. Trimming removed 0 bases at V and 10 bases at J, with 10 bases between. Germline CDR1 PRHDT, CDR2 FYEKMQ (reference sequence). The CDR3 contains 14 residues. DNA of the CDR3: TGTGCCAGCAGCTTAGGGAGGTTCGGATCACCCCTCCACTTT. Protein: CASSLGRFGSPLHF.